This is a list of T cell receptor beta chains from one sample in a study of T cells after yellow fever vaccination. TCRdb processed the 5' RACE reads anew with MiXCR; each CDR3 protein has one entry. The top ten hold around a quarter of the sample, which has a few hundred thousand distinct CDR3 sequences, around 4% seen once. Specimen: PBMCs, collected on the day of the yellow fever booster vaccination. These receptors all stem from a man aged 18 to 35 who received the YFV17D yellow fever vaccine. The conserved cysteine and the conserved F or W are not part of the CDR3 here. Fields, in order: J gene, V gene, CDR3 protein.

j_gene: TRBJ2-7
v_gene: TRBV7-2
CDR3aa: ASSRRVTYEQY

j_gene: TRBJ2-5
v_gene: TRBV12-3/TRBV12-4
CDR3aa: ASSLTSGLETQY

j_gene: TRBJ1-4
v_gene: TRBV5-4
CDR3aa: ASSQTGGNEKLF

j_gene: TRBJ2-5
v_gene: TRBV4-3
CDR3aa: ASSQGTSQQETQY

j_gene: TRBJ1-6
v_gene: TRBV6-6
CDR3aa: ASSYLPGASLNSPLH

j_gene: TRBJ2-1
v_gene: TRBV19
CDR3aa: ASSIPGLAHYLNEQF

j_gene: TRBJ2-1
v_gene: TRBV6-2/TRBV6-3
CDR3aa: ASSYSIVGADEQF

j_gene: TRBJ1-4
v_gene: TRBV12-3/TRBV12-4
CDR3aa: ASSPSGRGGNEKLF

j_gene: TRBJ1-1
v_gene: TRBV7-8
CDR3aa: ASSLAMDREAF

j_gene: TRBJ2-3
v_gene: TRBV27
CDR3aa: ASNAGASKLYGTDTQY

j_gene: TRBJ1-2
v_gene: TRBV9
CDR3aa: ASSVQGSGYGYT

j_gene: TRBJ1-1
v_gene: TRBV5-4
CDR3aa: ASSYSPYRGNTEAF

j_gene: TRBJ2-2
v_gene: TRBV4-1
CDR3aa: ASSQRLTPGELF

j_gene: TRBJ2-2
v_gene: TRBV6-6
CDR3aa: ASFGTGELF

j_gene: TRBJ2-3
v_gene: TRBV7-6
CDR3aa: ASSFGLAGGTDTQY

j_gene: TRBJ1-1
v_gene: TRBV12-3/TRBV12-4
CDR3aa: ASSDNRRGNTEAF

j_gene: TRBJ2-2
v_gene: TRBV12-3/TRBV12-4
CDR3aa: ASSRTGGGGELF

j_gene: TRBJ2-5
v_gene: TRBV29-1
CDR3aa: SVDRQGASETQY

j_gene: TRBJ2-3
v_gene: TRBV5-1
CDR3aa: ASSSRSSRGGDTQY

j_gene: TRBJ1-1
v_gene: TRBV5-6
CDR3aa: ASSFTRTEAF

j_gene: TRBJ1-4
v_gene: TRBV28
CDR3aa: ASSSRDATNEKLF

j_gene: TRBJ2-5
v_gene: TRBV2
CDR3aa: ASRLDRYQETQY

j_gene: TRBJ1-1
v_gene: TRBV3-1
CDR3aa: ASSHVGREAF

j_gene: TRBJ1-3
v_gene: TRBV30
CDR3aa: AWSRMGNTIY

j_gene: TRBJ2-5
v_gene: TRBV5-6
CDR3aa: ASSFTMTGEETQY

j_gene: TRBJ1-3
v_gene: TRBV7-9
CDR3aa: ASSLAEGSSSGNTIY

j_gene: TRBJ1-6
v_gene: TRBV6-5
CDR3aa: ASRRDPSSYNSPLH

j_gene: TRBJ1-5
v_gene: TRBV6-6
CDR3aa: ASSSEALSQPQH